This TCR beta chain was obtained from a study of T-cell memory formation after mild COVID-19. Study-wide results and limits: CD4/CD8 balance characterized clones contracting day 15 to 85, and CD4+ skew characterized later expanders. Contracting CD4+ clones were located mainly in CM and EM, and CD8+ clones in EMRA.

With 4 bases removed from V and 5 bases from J, the gap between germline ends came to 16 bases. Germline loops: CDR1 KGHDR, CDR2 SFDVKD. CDR3 length: 15 residues. Notes on this clonotype: Its antigen is as yet unknown.

Constant-segment-primed 5'RACE gave TCR alpha and TCR beta cDNA libraries with sample barcodes and UMIs. A single record per CDR3 protein comes from TCRdb applying MiXCR to the 5' RACE reads. The repertoire has some 300,000 distinct CDR3 sequences, 20% to 25% of them found once; the top ten carry under 25%. Specimen: PBMCs or a T cell subset sorted from them (not recorded which). V and J are TRBV24-1 and TRBJ2-5, with D unresolved. This sequence was found in a man younger than 30 who had mild COVID-19 (a few samples of this study predate the infection). Cell type and time point are not known. The CDR3 sequence: CATSDSRRPGETQYF. For the CDR3, the DNA is TGTGCCACCAGTGACTCTAGACGGCCCGGGGAGACCCAGTACTTC.